This is a list of T cell receptor beta chains from one sample in a study of cytomegalovirus exposure and HLA in healthy donors. The table came from immunoSEQ multiplex PCR; TCRdb's copy has only in-frame clones and leaves some out. This sample has 200,000 or so clones, with more than 65% found just once. The sample taken for sequencing was PBMCs. These receptor sequences come from a man younger than 35 in good health and CMV-seronegative. Each CDR3 is given with its conserved first and last residue. D genes are given only for firm matches. Some rows mark clone size as missing; the rest say once, few, many or name a class of expanded clone.

clone_size,v_call,cdr3_length,j_call,d_call,cdr3_nt,cdr3_aa
-,TRBV18,15,TRBJ1-5,TRBD1,TGTGCCAGCTCACCCGGACAGGGTAGGGCTCTGCCCCAGCATTTT,CASSPGQGRALPQHF
-,TRBV18,15,TRBJ2-7,-,TGTGCCAGCTCAACGGGACTTTTCCCAACCTACGAGCAGTACTTC,CASSTGLFPTYEQYF
few,TRBV11-2,14,TRBJ2-2,-,TGTGCCAGCAGCTTCGGGGGGCAGGACGGGGAGCTGTTTTTT,CASSFGGQDGELFF
-,TRBV7-3,17,TRBJ1-2,TRBD1,TGTGCCAGCAGCTTAACGGTGGGGCAGGGGGCGCGGGAAGGCTACACCTTC,CASSLTVGQGAREGYTF
-,TRBV28,13,TRBJ2-7,TRBD1,TGTGCCAGCAGCTCGGGACAGGCCCCGGAGCAGTACTTC,CASSSGQAPEQYF
-,TRBV18,12,TRBJ1-1,TRBD1,TGTGCCAGCTCGGGGGACAGGGGTGAAGCTTTCTTT,CASSGDRGEAFF
-,TRBV30,12,TRBJ1-4,-,TGTGCCTGCGGGGGGCTCTTTGAAAAACTGTTTTTT,CACGGLFEKLFF
-,TRBV19,16,TRBJ1-2,-,TGTGCCAGTAGTAGGGGGCTGGAGCAAACTAACTATGGCTACACCTTC,CASSRGLEQTNYGYTF
-,TRBV5-1,14,TRBJ1-1,-,TGCGCCAGCAGCTTGAGGTCAGGGAACACTGAAGCTTTCTTT,CASSLRSGNTEAFF
-,TRBV6-1,14,TRBJ2-5,TRBD2,TGTGCCAGCAGTGGCGGCGGGAGCCTGGAGACCCAGTACTTC,CASSGGGSLETQYF
-,TRBV28,12,TRBJ1-1,-,TGTGCCAGCAGTTTATCCCCAGGGCAAGCTTTCTTT,CASSLSPGQAFF
-,TRBV6-4,15,TRBJ1-1,-,TGTGCCAGCAGTGACTCCCCTCCCGGGGTGGGTGAAGCTTTCTTT,CASSDSPPGVGEAFF
-,TRBV7-3,15,TRBJ2-7,TRBD1,TGTGCCAGCAGTTACACCGGGACAGGGGCCTACGAGCAGTACTTC,CASSYTGTGAYEQYF
-,TRBV5-1,17,TRBJ2-3,TRBD1,TGCGCCAGCAGCTTGGGCGTACAGGGGATAGGCACAGATACGCAGTATTTT,CASSLGVQGIGTDTQYF
-,TRBV6-1,15,TRBJ2-7,TRBD2,TGTGCCAGCAGGCTGGCTAGCGGGGCCTACTACGAGCAGTACTTC,CASRLASGAYYEQYF